This T cell receptor beta chain was retrieved from a study of blood T cell repertoires in COVID-19. Across the whole study: COVID-19 samples collected from the United States, Italy and Spain covered acute and convalescent phases.

The CDR3 has 14 amino acids. Germline V gene lookup returns CDR1 SGHRS and CDR2 YFSETQ. Trimming stripped 0 bases from V and 2 bases from J, with 8 bases between. Libraries were prepared by immunoSEQ multiplex PCR; TCRdb keeps only in-frame clonotypes and omits some of them. The table has 250,000 to 300,000 clones, 85% to 90% seen once. The study recruited people aged 18 to 89 years across approximately 24 US areas. The sequenced sample was PBMCs or T cells enriched from blood (not recorded which). The rearrangement uses TRBV5-1 and TRBJ2-5, with D possibly TRBD1 on 5 matching bases. The clonotype was recovered from a man in his forties or fifties who had recovered from COVID-19. The CDR3 spells CASSLVPGQETQYF. The CDR3 coding sequence is TGCGCCAGCAGCTTGGTCCCAGGGCAAGAGACCCAGTACTTC.